This entry lists 2 T cell receptor beta chains sequenced from one sample in a study of cytomegalovirus exposure and HLA in healthy donors. The table came from immunoSEQ multiplex PCR; TCRdb's copy has only in-frame clones and leaves some out. This table has about 360,000 clones, just over 85% appearing once. What was sequenced was PBMCs. The receptors stem from a woman younger than 35 in good health and CMV-seronegative.

This clone occurred a few times. The chain employs TRBV30 and TRBJ2-7; TRBD1 might be the D (6 bases). The germline CDR1 and CDR2 sequences are GTSNPN and SVGIG (reference sequence). V lost 1 base and J 6 bases, leaving 10 bases between the germline ends. This CDR3 is 12 amino acids long. CDR3 in DNA: TGTGCCTGGAGTGGACAGGAACGCGAGCAGTACTTC. It is translated as CAWSGQEREQYF. Based on the CDR3 plus reference TRBV30 and TRBJ2-7, the full variable domain is SQTIHQWPATLVQPVGSPLSLECTVEGTSNPNLYWYRQAAGRGLQLLFYSVGIGQISSEVPQNLSASRPQDRQFILSSKKLLLSDSGFYLCAWSGQEREQYFGPGTRLTVT.

V usage is TRBV6-1 and J usage is TRBJ2-7, with 8 bases fitting TRBD2. V was clipped by 4 bases and J by 0 bases; unmatched bases: 5. The germline CDR1 and CDR2 sequences are MNHNS and SASEGT. The CDR3 extends over 15 amino acids. The CDR3, as DNA: TGTGCCAGCAGTGTAGCGACTAGCGCCTCCTACGAGCAGTACTTC. This translates into CASSVATSASYEQYF.